This TCR beta chain was documented in a study of cytomegalovirus exposure and HLA in healthy donors. Whole-study findings and limits: Apparent HLA restriction characterized most CMV-associated TCR beta chains in a later analysis. More clonal expansion characterized HLA-associated TCR beta chains than equally common others in a later analysis.

Those who donated were healthy bone marrow donors. This clone has more than one count but fewer than ten. Its antigen is unknown. The PCR contained 60 Vbeta and 13 Jbeta primers. The assay was immunoSEQ multiplex PCR, and TCRdb's table has in-frame clones only and misses some. In the table there are 150,000 to 200,000 clones, 60% to 80% of which are singletons. Germline V gene sequence: CDR1 SGHTA, CDR2 FQGNSA. The CDR3 length is 14 residues. J gave up 8 bases and V 2 bases, and 7 bases lay outside the gene matches. This chain joins TRBV7-2 and TRBJ1-2, with 8 bases lining up with TRBD1. This receptor was obtained from a man aged 40-49 years in good health and CMV-seronegative. The sample consisted of PBMCs. CDR3 DNA sequence: TGTGCCAGCAGCTTACGGGCGACAGGGGAAGGCTACACCTTC. Amino acid sequence: CASSLRATGEGYTF.